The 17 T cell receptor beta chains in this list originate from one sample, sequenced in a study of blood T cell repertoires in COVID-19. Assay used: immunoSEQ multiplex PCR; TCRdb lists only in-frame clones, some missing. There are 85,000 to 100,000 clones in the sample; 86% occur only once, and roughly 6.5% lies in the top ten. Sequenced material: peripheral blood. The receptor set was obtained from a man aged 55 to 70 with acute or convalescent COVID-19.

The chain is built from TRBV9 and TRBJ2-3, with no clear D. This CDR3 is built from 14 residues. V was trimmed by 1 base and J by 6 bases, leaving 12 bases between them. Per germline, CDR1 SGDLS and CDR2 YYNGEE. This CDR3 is CASSVSSHRDTQYF. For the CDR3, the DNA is TGTGCCAGCAGCGTATCCTCTCATCGGGATACGCAGTATTTT. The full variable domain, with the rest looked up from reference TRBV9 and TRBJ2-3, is DSGVTQTPKHLITATGQRVTLRCSPRSGDLSVYWYQQSLDQGLQFLIQYYNGEERAKGNILERFSAQQFPDLHSELNLSSLELGDSALYFCASSVSSHRDTQYFGPGTRLTVL.

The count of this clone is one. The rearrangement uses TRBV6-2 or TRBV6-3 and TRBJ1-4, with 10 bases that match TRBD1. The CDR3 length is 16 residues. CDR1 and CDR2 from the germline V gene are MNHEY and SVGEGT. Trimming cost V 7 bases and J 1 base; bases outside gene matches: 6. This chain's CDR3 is CASTPGQGRTNEKLFF. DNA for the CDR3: TGTGCCAGCACCCCGGGACAGGGGAGAACTAATGAAAAACTGTTTTTT.

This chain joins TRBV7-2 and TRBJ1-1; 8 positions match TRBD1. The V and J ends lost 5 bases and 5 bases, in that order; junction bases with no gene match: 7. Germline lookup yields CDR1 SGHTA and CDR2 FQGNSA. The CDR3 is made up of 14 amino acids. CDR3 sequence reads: CASSPWTGRTEAFF. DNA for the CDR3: TGTGCCAGCAGCCCCTGGACAGGGAGGACTGAAGCTTTCTTT.

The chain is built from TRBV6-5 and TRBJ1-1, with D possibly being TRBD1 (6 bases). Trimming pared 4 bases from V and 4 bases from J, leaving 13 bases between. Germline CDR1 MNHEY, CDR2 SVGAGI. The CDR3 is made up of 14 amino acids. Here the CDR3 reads CASSSGRGGTEAFF. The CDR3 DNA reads TGTGCCAGCAGTTCAGGGCGAGGGGGCACTGAAGCTTTCTTT.

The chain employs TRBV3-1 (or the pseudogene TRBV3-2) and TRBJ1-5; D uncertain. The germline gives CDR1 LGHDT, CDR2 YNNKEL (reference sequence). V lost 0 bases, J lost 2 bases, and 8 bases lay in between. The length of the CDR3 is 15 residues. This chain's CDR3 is CASSQDRGGNQPQHF. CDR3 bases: TGTGCCAGCAGCCAAGATCGGGGTGGCAATCAGCCCCAGCATTTT.

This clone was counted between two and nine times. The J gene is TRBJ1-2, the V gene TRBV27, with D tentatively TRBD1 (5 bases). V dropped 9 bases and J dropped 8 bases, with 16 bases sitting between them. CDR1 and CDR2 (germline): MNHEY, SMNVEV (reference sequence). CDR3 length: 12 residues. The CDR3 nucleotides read TGTGCCAGTTATGAGGACCGGGGGGGCTACACCTTC. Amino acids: CASYEDRGGYTF.

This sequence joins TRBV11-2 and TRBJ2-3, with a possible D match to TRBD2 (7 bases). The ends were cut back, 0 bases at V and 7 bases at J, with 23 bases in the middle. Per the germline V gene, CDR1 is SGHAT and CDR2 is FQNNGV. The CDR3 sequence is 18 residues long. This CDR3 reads CASSLELGGGPRTHTQYF. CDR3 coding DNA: TGTGCCAGCAGCTTAGAGCTGGGGGGGGGCCCCAGGACACATACGCAGTATTTT.

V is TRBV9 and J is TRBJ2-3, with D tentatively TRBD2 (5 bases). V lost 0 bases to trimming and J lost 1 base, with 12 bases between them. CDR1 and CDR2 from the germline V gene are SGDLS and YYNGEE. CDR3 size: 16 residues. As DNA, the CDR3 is TGTGCCAGCAGCGTAGCAGCCAGCGGACGCACAGATACGCAGTATTTT. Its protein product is CASSVAASGRTDTQYF.

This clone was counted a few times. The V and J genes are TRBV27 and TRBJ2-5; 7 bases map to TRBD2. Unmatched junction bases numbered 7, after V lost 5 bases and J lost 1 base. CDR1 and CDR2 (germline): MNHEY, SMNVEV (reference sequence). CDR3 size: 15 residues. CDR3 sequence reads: CASSGGVAAQETQYF. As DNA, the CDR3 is TGTGCCAGCAGTGGGGGGGTAGCGGCCCAAGAGACCCAGTACTTC.

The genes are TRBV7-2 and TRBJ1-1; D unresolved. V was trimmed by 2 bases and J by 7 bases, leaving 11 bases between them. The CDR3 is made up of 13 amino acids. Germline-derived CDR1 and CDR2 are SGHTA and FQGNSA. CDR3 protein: CASSLRRGNEAFF. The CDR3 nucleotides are TGTGCCAGCAGCTTACGACGGGGAAATGAAGCTTTCTTT.

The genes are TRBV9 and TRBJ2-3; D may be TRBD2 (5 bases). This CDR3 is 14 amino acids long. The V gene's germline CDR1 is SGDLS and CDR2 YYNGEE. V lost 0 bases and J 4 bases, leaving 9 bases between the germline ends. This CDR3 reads CASSVAGSADTQYF. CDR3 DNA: TGTGCCAGCAGCGTAGCTGGTAGCGCAGATACGCAGTATTTT.

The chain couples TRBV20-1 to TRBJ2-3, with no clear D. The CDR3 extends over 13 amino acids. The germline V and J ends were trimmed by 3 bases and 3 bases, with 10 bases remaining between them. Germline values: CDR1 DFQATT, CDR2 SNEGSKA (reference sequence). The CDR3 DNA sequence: TGCAGTGCTAGTTCGGAGCCGACAGATACGCAGTATTTT. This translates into CSASSEPTDTQYF.

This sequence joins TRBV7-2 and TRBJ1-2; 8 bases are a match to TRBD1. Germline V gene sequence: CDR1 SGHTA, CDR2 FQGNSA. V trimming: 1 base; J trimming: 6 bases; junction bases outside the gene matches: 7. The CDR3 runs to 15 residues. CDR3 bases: TGTGCCAGCAGCTTAGGGTCGCGACAGGGGCATGGCTACACCTTC. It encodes CASSLGSRQGHGYTF.

DNA for the CDR3: TGTGCCAGCAGTGATATCCAGGGAAGCAATCAGCCCCAGCATTTT. Encoded protein: CASSDIQGSNQPQHF. The chain employs TRBV2 and TRBJ1-5; perhaps TRBD1 as D (5 bases). Trimming removed 3 bases from V and 1 base from J, with 10 bases in between. Germline V gene data show CDR1 as SNHLY and CDR2 as FYNNEI. The CDR3 length is 15 residues.

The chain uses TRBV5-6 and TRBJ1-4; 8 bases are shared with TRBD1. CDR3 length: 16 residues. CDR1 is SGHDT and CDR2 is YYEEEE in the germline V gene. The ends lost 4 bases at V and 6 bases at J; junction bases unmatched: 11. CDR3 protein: CASSPDRGRPDEKLFF. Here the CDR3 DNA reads TGTGCCAGCAGCCCCGACAGGGGAAGGCCGGATGAAAAACTGTTTTTT.

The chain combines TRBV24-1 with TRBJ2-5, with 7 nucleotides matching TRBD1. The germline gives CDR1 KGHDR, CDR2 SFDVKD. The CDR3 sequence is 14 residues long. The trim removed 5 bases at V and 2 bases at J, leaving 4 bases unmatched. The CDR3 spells CATSVRDRQETQYF. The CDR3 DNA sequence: TGTGCCACCAGTGTCCGGGACAGACAAGAGACCCAGTACTTC.

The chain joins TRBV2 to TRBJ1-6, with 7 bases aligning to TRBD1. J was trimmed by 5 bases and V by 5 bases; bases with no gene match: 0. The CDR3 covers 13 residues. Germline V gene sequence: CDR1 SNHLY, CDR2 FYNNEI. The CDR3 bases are TGTGCCAGCAGTACAGGGGATAATTCACCCCTCCACTTT. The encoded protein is CASSTGDNSPLHF. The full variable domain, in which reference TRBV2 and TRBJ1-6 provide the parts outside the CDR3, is EPEVTQTPSHQVTQMGQEVILRCVPISNHLYFYWYRQILGQKVEFLVSFYNNEISEKSEIFDDQFSVERPDGSNFTLKIRSTKLEDSAMYFCASSTGDNSPLHFGNGTRLTVT.